This record looks at one T cell receptor beta chain sequence and its context. What it binds is not known. These data belong to a study of graft-versus-host responses after intestinal transplantation. About the research overall: Recipients were all induced with anti-thymocyte globulin, then given tacrolimus and steroids for around three years.

Processing was applied to graft tissue in order to liberate intraepithelial and lamina propria lymphocytes. Study-wide results and caveats: With peak circulating GvH clone levels came an association with early post-transplant HvG declines.

The V gene's germline CDR1 is SGDLS and CDR2 YYNGEE. Trimming took 4 bases from V and 2 from J; bases not matched to a gene: 3. CDR3 length equals 14 residues. Clones were read by immunoSEQ multiplex PCR, and TCRdb kept only the in-frame ones, dropping some. The table has thousands of clones, under 90% seen once. This TCR was sampled from a human patient who received an intestinal transplant, so some T cells may come from the graft donor. V is TRBV9 and J is TRBJ2-7; 10 bases are a match to TRBD1. The source material was ileum tissue, sampled 300 to 320 days after intestinal transplant. In DNA, the CDR3 is TGTGCCAGCAGCACAGGACAGGGGGCCTACGAGCAGTACTTC. Translation: CASSTGQGAYEQYF. Supplemented by reference TRBV9 and TRBJ2-7, the full variable domain reads DSGVTQTPKHLITATGQRVTLRCSPRSGDLSVYWYQQSLDQGLQFLIQYYNGEERAKGNILERFSAQQFPDLHSELNLSSLELGDSALYFCASSTGQGAYEQYFGPGTRLTVT.